The text below deals with one TCR beta chain. The source of the sample is a study of shared clonotypes between healthy human individuals. The CDR3 is made up of 14 amino acids. Germline CDR1 is SGHAT and CDR2 is FQDESV (reference sequence). Trimming cost V 6 bases and J 5 bases; bases outside gene matches: 8. Method: immunoSEQ multiplex PCR; TCRdb's copy keeps in-frame clones and lacks some. The sample lists approximately 2,300,000 clones; just under 95% were seen once. The V gene is TRBV11-1, the J gene TRBJ2-7; 9 nucleotides align to TRBD1. Source material: naive CD4+ T cells from PBMCs. Subset described: CD45RA+ positively selected. The receptor was isolated from a man aged 18-30 years in good health. Some clones in this sample may be carry-over from other donors' samples. CDR3 amino acids: CASRPRGQGDEQYF. In DNA, the CDR3 is TGTGCCAGCAGGCCTCGGGGACAGGGTGACGAGCAGTACTTC.